This T cell receptor beta chain was found in a study of T cells in Graves' hyperthyroidism and ophthalmopathy (dated by TCRdb to between 2018 and 2020). With respect to the entire study: Peripheral blood was collected at initial diagnosis, before any treatment. A discovery cohort of about a hundred patients, approximately 45 with Graves' ophthalmopathy and 55 to 60 with stable Graves' hyperthyroidism, was used to find distinguishing TCR V-J signatures. Prospective prediction of ophthalmopathy was tested in an independent validation cohort consisting of some 18 hyperthyroidism patients and 15 to 17 patients who later progressed to ophthalmopathy. The roughly 100 discovery patients were randomly divided into training and test sets at a 7:3 ratio. In addition, the study compared T-cell repertoires in thyroid tissue and in blood from roughly six Graves' hyperthyroidism patients. Once sampling was done, hyperthyroidism patients were given methimazole at a starting dose of 30 mg daily, whereas ophthalmopathy patients were given high-dose intravenous methylprednisolone. TCR Vbeta CDR3 sequencing of 120 to 150 peripheral blood samples (over 40 ophthalmopathy, about 74 hyperthyroidism and approximately 17 progressor patients) is reported in the paper.

Of note for this clonotype: Its target antigen remains unknown. Base-call qualities are not available, and no considerably larger clone is one nucleotide away.

Ophthalmopathy patients had moderately to severely active disease, with a Clinical Activity Score of 3 or more, a NOSPECS grade of 4 or more, and a disease duration of less than 3 months. Any patient with an uncontrolled infection, another autoimmune disease, pregnancy or lactation was excluded. Diagnoses were established on the basis of clinical symptoms, serum thyroxine and TRAb, thyroid ultrasound, and orbital computed tomography. Ficoll-Paque density gradient centrifugation was used to isolate PBMCs from 9.5 to 10 ml of fresh peripheral blood. Total RNA was extracted with Trizol reagent, and quality was checked on an Agilent 2100 Bioanalyzer. The TCR beta CDR3 regions were amplified from the RNA transcripts. The first round of RT-PCR for the TCR CDR3 was performed with the HTBI primer set and the Qiagen OneStep RT-PCR kit. The libraries were constructed in a second round of multiplex PCR and then size-selected and purified. Paired-end sequencing of the libraries was performed with 100 bp reads on an Illumina HiSeq2000. Turning to the authors' computational methods: Raw data were processed with SOAPnuke, discarding reads with adapters, uncalled bases, mean Phred below 15, or no exact constant-primer or identifier match. High-quality paired reads were merged with COPE v1.2.5, and unique nucleotide sequences were defined as clonotypes. MiTCR v1.1 was used to align the clonotypes against IMGT TRBV, TRBD and TRBJ reference segments. Analysis was restricted to V-J combinations with a frequency above 0.0001, which covered over 98% of repertoires. The TCS score was defined as the ratio of F50 (clonal expansion) to E x V (chaos), calculated using BLOSUM62-based TCRdist between CDR3 peptides within each V-J. Welch's t-statistics and random forest reduced around 510 V-J features to 13, which were used in a naive Bayes classifier (R e1071). TCRdb's own reprocessing of the public reads used fastp at Q25 and MiXCR and kept productive beta chains. Every CDR3 protein is listed once, alongside the most common genes and DNA of its rows. TCRdb, not the authors, supplied the V and J calls. The sample table holds 550,000 to 600,000 distinct CDR3 sequences, of which approximately 15% were seen once. The ten largest clones capture roughly 7.7% of the sample.

The germline V gene sets CDR1 to SGDLS and CDR2 to YYNGEE. V loses 5 bases at its end and J loses 0 bases; junction bases beyond the gene matches: 7. Measured from the cysteine to the phenylalanine, the CDR3 is 17 residues long. The kept DNA is CDR3 alone, 51 bases in frame from the first base. Study-wide findings and limitations: In validation, the model predicted progression to ophthalmopathy a median of roughly six months before onset, with approximately 70% sensitivity and about 75% specificity. Ophthalmopathy was separated from stable hyperthyroidism by a 13 V-J signature model, with over 85% sensitivity and 81% to 82% specificity obtained in cross-validation and 80%/75% obtained in testing. No statistical method was used to fix the sample size in advance, and group allocation was not hidden from the investigators. Most expanded thyroid clonotypes (frequency above 0.001) were also detected in blood, suggesting blood repertoires may reflect thyroid immune responses.

This clonotype originated in a young woman with Graves' ophthalmopathy. The chain links TRBV9 with TRBJ2-6, with 8 junctional bases fitting TRBD1. Sample: blood. DNA sequence: TGTGCCAGCAGTGCAGGGGGCGGAAGCTCTGGGGCCAACGTCCTGACTTTC. It translates to CASSAGGGSSGANVLTF.